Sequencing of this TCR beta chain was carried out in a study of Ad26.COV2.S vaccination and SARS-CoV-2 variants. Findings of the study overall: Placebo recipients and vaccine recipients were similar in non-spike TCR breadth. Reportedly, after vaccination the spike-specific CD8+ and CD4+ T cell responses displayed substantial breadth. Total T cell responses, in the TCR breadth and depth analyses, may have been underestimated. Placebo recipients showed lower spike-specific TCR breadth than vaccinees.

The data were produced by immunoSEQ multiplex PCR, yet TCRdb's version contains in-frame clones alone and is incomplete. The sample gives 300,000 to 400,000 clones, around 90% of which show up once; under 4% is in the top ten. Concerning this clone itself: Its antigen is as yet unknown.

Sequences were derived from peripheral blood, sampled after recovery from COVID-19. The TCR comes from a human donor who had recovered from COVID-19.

CDR3 in DNA: TGCGCCAGCAGTGAGTACCAGACCGCGAACACCGGGGAGCTGTTTTTT. This codes for CASSEYQTANTGELFF. This chain connects TRBV10-1 to TRBJ2-2; D not resolved. V dropped 1 base and J dropped 0 bases, with 9 bases sitting between them. The CDR3 runs 16 residues. The germline gives CDR1 WNHNN, CDR2 SYGVQD (reference sequence).